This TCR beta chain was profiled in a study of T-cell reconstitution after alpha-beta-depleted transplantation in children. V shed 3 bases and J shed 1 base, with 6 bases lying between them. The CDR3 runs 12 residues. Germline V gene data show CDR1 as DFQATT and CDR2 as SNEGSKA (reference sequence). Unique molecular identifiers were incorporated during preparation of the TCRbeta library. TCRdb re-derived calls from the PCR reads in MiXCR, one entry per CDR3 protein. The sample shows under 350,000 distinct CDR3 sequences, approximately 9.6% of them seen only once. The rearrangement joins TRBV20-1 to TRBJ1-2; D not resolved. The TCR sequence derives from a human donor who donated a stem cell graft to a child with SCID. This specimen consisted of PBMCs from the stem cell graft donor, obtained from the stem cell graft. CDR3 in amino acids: CSASEGNYGYTF. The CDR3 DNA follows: TGCAGTGCTAGTGAGGGTAACTATGGCTACACCTTC.